The 20 T cell receptor beta chains below come from one sample, sequenced in a study of blood T cell repertoires in COVID-19. The method was immunoSEQ multiplex PCR; TCRdb's version includes in-frame clones alone and lacks a portion of them. The sample has under 70,000 clones; 88% are singletons. Sample: PBMCs or T cells enriched from blood (not recorded which). The origin of the receptors is a middle-aged woman who had recovered from COVID-19.

This clone was counted once. The chain joins TRBV2 to TRBJ2-2; TRBD1 matches 8 bases. The junction had 4 bases not matched to a gene; V was cut back by 2 bases and J by 5 bases. The CDR3 is 15 amino acids. In germline, CDR1 is SNHLY, CDR2 FYNNEI. CDR3: CASSESGGITGELFF. The CDR3 nucleotides are TGTGCCAGCAGTGAATCAGGGGGCATTACCGGGGAGCTGTTTTTT.

The chain uses TRBV6-5 and TRBJ2-5; 9 bases fit TRBD2. The V segment lost 2 bases and the J segment 5 bases; nucleotides outside the gene matches: 9. The CDR3 loop spans 16 amino acids. Germline values: CDR1 MNHEY, CDR2 SVGAGI. The CDR3 sequence: CASSYQGAGGSETQYF. CDR3 bases: TGTGCCAGCAGTTACCAGGGTGCGGGGGGGTCGGAGACCCAGTACTTC.

The chain is built from TRBV21-1 and TRBJ2-7; TRBD1 is the table's D call and was not checked against the DNA. TRBV21-1 corresponds to a pseudogene. CDR3 size: 16 residues. The DNA for the CDR3 is TGTGCCAGCAGCACACGTTCAGGGGGCGCCCCCTACGAGCAGTACTTC. Its protein is CASSTRSGGAPYEQYF.

In DNA, the CDR3 is TGTGCCACCAGCGGCGGGACAGGTAGCACAGATACGCAGTATTTT. This translates into CATSGGTGSTDTQYF. The chain recombines TRBV15 with TRBJ2-3; 8 nucleotides agree with TRBD1. Germline loops: CDR1 LNHNV, CDR2 YYDKDF (reference sequence). The V and J ends lost 5 bases and 0 bases, in that order; junction bases with no gene match: 4. This CDR3 has 15 residues.

The genes are TRBV27 and TRBJ2-5, with TRBD1 identical over 8 bases. This CDR3 is built from 15 residues. Germline CDR1 reads MNHEY; CDR2 reads SMNVEV (reference sequence). V was pared by 6 bases and J by 5 bases, with 11 bases of the junction left unmatched. CDR3 protein: CASRKGQGRWETQYF. DNA for the CDR3: TGTGCCAGCAGAAAAGGACAGGGAAGGTGGGAGACCCAGTACTTC.

V usage is TRBV9 and J usage is TRBJ1-1, with 11 bases matching TRBD1. CDR1 is SGDLS and CDR2 is YYNGEE in the germline V gene. V shed 4 bases and J 2 bases; nucleotides not matched to a gene: 4. CDR3 size: 15 residues. The CDR3 DNA sequence: TGTGCCAGCAGCCAAGGACAGGGGGCTAACACTGAAGCTTTCTTT. Translated, it gives CASSQGQGANTEAFF.

V and J are TRBV9 and TRBJ2-5; 7 nucleotides match TRBD2. This CDR3 contains 16 residues. Trimming removed 2 bases from V and 5 bases from J; junction bases left unmatched: 12. Per the germline V gene, CDR1 is SGDLS and CDR2 is YYNGEE. CDR3 nucleotide sequence: TGTGCCAGCAGCGTTGGGGGGGACTACCCACAGGAGACCCAGTACTTC. Its translation: CASSVGGDYPQETQYF.

The chain links TRBV5-4 to TRBJ2-7, with D possibly matching TRBD1 (7 bases). This CDR3 comprises 15 residues. From germline, CDR1 is SGHNT and CDR2 YYREEE (reference sequence). V dropped 4 bases and J dropped 6 bases, with 20 bases sitting between them. The CDR3 DNA reads as TGTGCCAGCAGCAGGACAGGTCGGGGGATACGCGAGCAGTACTTC. It is translated as CASSRTGRGIREQYF.

V is TRBV19 and J is TRBJ1-4; D perhaps matches TRBD1 (6 bases). CDR1 is LNHDA and CDR2 is SQIVND in the germline V gene (reference sequence). The CDR3 has 15 residues. V was shortened by 1 base and J by 7 bases, with 13 bases between the two germline ends. The CDR3 region is CASSIAGRGREKLFF. The CDR3 bases are TGTGCCAGTAGTATAGCGGGCAGGGGTCGTGAAAAACTGTTTTTT.

The chain's CDR3 is CASRTGTGDEKLFF. The CDR3 coding sequence is TGCGCCAGTCGAACCGGGACAGGGGACGAAAAACTGTTTTTT. The chain carries TRBV5-1 and TRBJ1-4, with 10 bases matching TRBD1. The CDR3 contains 14 residues. CDR1 and CDR2 (germline): SGHRS, YFSETQ. The ends lost 8 bases at V and 8 bases at J; junction bases unmatched: 9.

This rearrangement joins TRBV27 to TRBJ1-2, with D uncertain. V lost 4 bases and J lost 2, with 8 bases in between. Germline V gene sequence: CDR1 MNHEY, CDR2 SMNVEV (reference sequence). This CDR3 spans 13 amino acids. The DNA of the CDR3 is TGTGCCAGCAGTTATGGGAGGAACTATGGCTACACCTTC. It codes for CASSYGRNYGYTF.

The chain links TRBV11-3 to TRBJ1-1; TRBD1 is a possible D gene (5 bases). The CDR3 is made up of 15 amino acids. Trimming removed 5 bases from V and 6 bases from J, with 19 bases in between. Looked up from germline, CDR1 is SGHNT and CDR2 is YENEEA. The CDR3 spells CASSRGGSGVAEAFF. CDR3 DNA: TGTGCCAGCAGCCGGGGCGGCAGCGGGGTCGCTGAAGCTTTCTTT.

The genes are TRBV21-1 and TRBJ1-2. TRBV21-1 is designated a pseudogene. The CDR3 covers 18 residues. Here the CDR3 reads CASSKFGVLRGHNYGYTF. The CDR3 DNA is TGTGCCAGCAGCAAATTTGGGGTGTTGCGGGGCCACAACTATGGCTACACCTTC.

This rearrangement joins TRBV19 to TRBJ2-2; 11 bases are a match to TRBD2. The CDR3 has 14 residues. Germline V gene sequence: CDR1 LNHDA, CDR2 SQIVND (reference sequence). Losses at the gene ends were 5 bases for V and 6 bases for J; bases not matched to a gene: 2. The CDR3 sequence: CASSASGGPGELFF. CDR3 DNA: TGTGCCAGTAGTGCTAGCGGGGGGCCCGGGGAGCTGTTTTTT.

This chain connects TRBV6-4 to TRBJ2-3; TRBD1 might be the D (6 bases). The CDR3 runs to 16 residues. Germline CDR1 MRHNA, CDR2 SNTAGT. Trimming stripped 6 bases from V and 3 bases from J, with 19 bases between. The CDR3 DNA follows: TGTGCCAGCAGCCCATCAGGGGCGGTTGGGACAGATACGCAGTATTTT. The encoded protein is CASSPSGAVGTDTQYF.

The chain carries TRBV7-2 and TRBJ2-2; D perhaps matches TRBD2 (7 bases). This CDR3 has 16 amino acids. The germline V gene encodes CDR1 SGHTA and CDR2 FQGNSA. V gave up 0 bases and J gave up 6 bases, with 14 bases separating them. The DNA of the CDR3 is TGTGCCAGCAGCTTAGCGGGGGGGGCCTTCCCCGGGGAGCTGTTTTTT. Translated: CASSLAGGAFPGELFF. Full variable domain (rest looked up from reference TRBV7-2 and TRBJ2-2): GAGVSQSPSNKVTEKGKDVELRCDPISGHTALYWYRQSLGQGLEFLIYFQGNSAPDKSGLPSDRFSAERTGGSVSTLTIQRTQQEDSAVYLCASSLAGGAFPGELFFGEGSRLTVL.

The chain couples TRBV14 to TRBJ2-1; 7 bases match TRBD1. The CDR3 runs to 16 residues. The V gene's germline CDR1 is SGHDN and CDR2 FVKESK. Losses at the gene ends were 6 bases for V and 0 bases for J; bases not matched to a gene: 8. CDR3: CASRLGQSTSYNEQFF. The CDR3, as DNA: TGTGCCAGCAGACTGGGACAGTCCACCTCCTACAATGAGCAGTTCTTC.

As concerns this clone: The identical CDR3 is also encoded by other nucleotide sequences in the sample. The chain employs TRBV10-3 and TRBJ2-5; 11 bases line up with TRBD2. This CDR3 region has 15 residues. In germline, CDR1 is ENHRY, CDR2 SYGVKD. The V and J ends lost 6 bases and 1 base, in that order; junction bases with no gene match: 4. CDR3 coding DNA: TGTGCCATCAGCTCCGGGACTAGCGGCCAAGAGACCCAGTACTTC. Translation gives CAISSGTSGQETQYF.

For the CDR3, the DNA is TGTGCCAGCAGCTTGGCCCGGGGGGGAGCTTTCTTT. It encodes CASSLARGGAFF. The chain carries TRBV5-8 and TRBJ1-1; D might be TRBD1 (5 bases). V was cut by 0 bases and J by 10 bases, with 10 bases left in between. Per germline, CDR1 SGHTS and CDR2 YDEGEE. The CDR3 runs 12 residues.

The rearrangement joins TRBV14 to TRBJ2-7; D may be TRBD1 (6 bases). Germline V gene lookup returns CDR1 SGHDN and CDR2 FVKESK. The CDR3 is made up of 13 amino acids. With 4 bases removed from V and 7 bases from J, the gap between germline ends came to 14 bases. DNA of the CDR3: TGTGCCAGCAGCCCCGACAGGCCTACAGAGCAGTACTTC. As protein: CASSPDRPTEQYF.